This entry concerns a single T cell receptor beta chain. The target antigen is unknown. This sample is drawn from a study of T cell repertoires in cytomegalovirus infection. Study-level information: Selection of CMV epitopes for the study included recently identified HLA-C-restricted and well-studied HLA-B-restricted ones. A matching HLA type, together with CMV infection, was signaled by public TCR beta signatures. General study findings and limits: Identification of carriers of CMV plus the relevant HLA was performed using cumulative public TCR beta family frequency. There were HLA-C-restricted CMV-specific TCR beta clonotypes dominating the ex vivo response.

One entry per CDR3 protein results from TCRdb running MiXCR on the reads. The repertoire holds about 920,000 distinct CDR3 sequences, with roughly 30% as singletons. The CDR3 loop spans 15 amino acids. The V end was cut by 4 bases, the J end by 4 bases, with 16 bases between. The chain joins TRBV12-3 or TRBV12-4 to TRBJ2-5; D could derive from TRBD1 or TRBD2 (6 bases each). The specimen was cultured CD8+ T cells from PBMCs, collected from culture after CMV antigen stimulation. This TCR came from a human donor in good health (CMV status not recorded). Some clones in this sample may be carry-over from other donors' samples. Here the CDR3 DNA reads TGTGCCAGCAGTTCCTTGGAGGGGGAGGCAGAGACCCAGTACTTC. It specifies CASSSLEGEAETQYF.